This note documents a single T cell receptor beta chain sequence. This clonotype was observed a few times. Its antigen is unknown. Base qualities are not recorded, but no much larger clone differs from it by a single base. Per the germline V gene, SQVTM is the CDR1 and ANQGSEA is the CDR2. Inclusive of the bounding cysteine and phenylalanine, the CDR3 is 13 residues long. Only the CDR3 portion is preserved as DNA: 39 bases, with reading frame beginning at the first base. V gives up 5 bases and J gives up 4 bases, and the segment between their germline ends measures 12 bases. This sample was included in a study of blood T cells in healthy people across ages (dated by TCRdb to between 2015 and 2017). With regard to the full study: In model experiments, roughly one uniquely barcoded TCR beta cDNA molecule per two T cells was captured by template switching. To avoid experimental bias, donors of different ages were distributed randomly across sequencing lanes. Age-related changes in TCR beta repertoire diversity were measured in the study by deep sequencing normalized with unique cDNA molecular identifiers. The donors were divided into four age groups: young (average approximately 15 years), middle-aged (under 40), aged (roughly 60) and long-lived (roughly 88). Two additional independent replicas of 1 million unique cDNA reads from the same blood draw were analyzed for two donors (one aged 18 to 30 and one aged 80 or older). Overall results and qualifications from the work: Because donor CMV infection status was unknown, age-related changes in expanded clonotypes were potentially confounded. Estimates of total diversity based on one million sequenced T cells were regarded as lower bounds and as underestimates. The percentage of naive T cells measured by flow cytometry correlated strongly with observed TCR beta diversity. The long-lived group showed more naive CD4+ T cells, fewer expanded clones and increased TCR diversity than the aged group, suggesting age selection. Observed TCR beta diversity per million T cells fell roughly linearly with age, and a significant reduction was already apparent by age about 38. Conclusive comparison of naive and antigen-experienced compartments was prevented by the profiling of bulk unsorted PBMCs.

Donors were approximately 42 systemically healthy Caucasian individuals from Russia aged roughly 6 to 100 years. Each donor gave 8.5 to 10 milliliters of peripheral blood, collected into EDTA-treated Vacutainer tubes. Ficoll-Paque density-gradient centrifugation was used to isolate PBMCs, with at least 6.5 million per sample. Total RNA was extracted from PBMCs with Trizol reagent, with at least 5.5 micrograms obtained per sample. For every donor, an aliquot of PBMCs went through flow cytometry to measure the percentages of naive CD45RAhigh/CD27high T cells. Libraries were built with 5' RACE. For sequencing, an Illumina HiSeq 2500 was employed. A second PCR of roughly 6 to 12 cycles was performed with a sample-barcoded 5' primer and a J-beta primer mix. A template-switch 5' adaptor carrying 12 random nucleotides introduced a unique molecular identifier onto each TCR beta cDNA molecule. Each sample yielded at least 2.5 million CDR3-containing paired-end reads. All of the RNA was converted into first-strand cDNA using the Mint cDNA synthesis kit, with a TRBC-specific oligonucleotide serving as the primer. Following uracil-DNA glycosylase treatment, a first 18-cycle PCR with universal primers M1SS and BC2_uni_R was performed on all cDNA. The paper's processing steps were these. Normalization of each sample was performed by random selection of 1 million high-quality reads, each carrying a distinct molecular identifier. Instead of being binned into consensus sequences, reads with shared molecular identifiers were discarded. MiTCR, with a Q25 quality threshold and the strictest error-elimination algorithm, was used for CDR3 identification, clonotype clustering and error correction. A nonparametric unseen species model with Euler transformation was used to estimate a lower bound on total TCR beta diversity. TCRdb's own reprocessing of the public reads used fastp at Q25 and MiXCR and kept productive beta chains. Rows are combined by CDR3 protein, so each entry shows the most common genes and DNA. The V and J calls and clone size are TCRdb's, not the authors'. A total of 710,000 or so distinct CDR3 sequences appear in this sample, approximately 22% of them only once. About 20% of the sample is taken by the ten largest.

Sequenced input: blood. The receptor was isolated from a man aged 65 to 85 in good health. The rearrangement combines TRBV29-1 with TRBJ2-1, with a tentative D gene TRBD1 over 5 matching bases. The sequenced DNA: TGCAGCGTTAACCGTGGGGCGTACAATGAGCAGTTCTTC. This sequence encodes CSVNRGAYNEQFF.